This T cell receptor (beta chain) derives from a study of T cells after yellow fever vaccination. Study details: The authors prepared low-cell-number fractions using SMART-Seq v4 Ultra Low Input.

Study-wide results and limits: When the response was secondary, it was weaker but reached its peak faster, day 5 versus 15. Abundant bulk-derived clonotypes could contaminate FACS-sorted repertoires.

In its sample, this clonotype was seen many times. The target antigen is unknown. They built TCR cDNA with 5'RACE template switching, a step that put in a universal primer site and UMIs. TCRdb used MiXCR to reprocess the 5' RACE reads, holding one entry per CDR3 protein. The sample has 620,000 or so distinct CDR3 sequences, 10% to 15% seen once. Sequences were derived from PBMCs, sampled on the day of the yellow fever booster vaccination. The TCR originated in a man aged 25 to 40 who received the YFV17D yellow fever vaccine.

The CDR3 sequence: CASTLAVTDTQYF. The CDR3 DNA sequence: TGTGCCAGCACCCTAGCGGTCACAGATACGCAGTATTTT. This rearrangement joins TRBV12-3 or TRBV12-4 to TRBJ2-3, with 7 bases lining up with TRBD2. The CDR3 consists of 13 residues. The V and J ends lost 7 bases and 2 bases, in that order; junction bases with no gene match: 3.